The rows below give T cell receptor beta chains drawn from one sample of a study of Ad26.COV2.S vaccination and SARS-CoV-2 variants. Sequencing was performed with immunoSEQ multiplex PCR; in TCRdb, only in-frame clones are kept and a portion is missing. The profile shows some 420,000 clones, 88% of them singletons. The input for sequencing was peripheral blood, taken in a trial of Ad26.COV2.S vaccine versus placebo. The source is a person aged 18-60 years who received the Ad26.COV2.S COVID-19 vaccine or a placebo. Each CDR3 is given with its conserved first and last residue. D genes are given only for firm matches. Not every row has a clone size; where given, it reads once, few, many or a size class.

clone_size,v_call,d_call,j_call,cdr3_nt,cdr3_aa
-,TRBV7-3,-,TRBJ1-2,TGTGCCAGCAGCTTAAGTCCAGAAACTAACTATGGCTACACCTTC,CASSLSPETNYGYTF
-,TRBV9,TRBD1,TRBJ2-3,TGTGCCACCGGGACAGGGTATACAGATACGCAGTATTTT,CATGTGYTDTQYF
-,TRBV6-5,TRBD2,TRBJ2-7,TGTGCCAGCAGAGATCCTCGGCGGGGGGACTACGAGCAGTACTTC,CASRDPRRGDYEQYF
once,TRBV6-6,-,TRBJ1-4,TGTGCCAGCAGTTACGGCGGGTCCCAGGAAAAACTGTTTTTT,CASSYGGSQEKLFF
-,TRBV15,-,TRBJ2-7,TGTGCCACCAGCAGAGATAGGGCCAGGGCCCACGAGCAGTACTTC,CATSRDRARAHEQYF
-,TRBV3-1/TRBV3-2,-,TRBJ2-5,TGTGCCAGCAGCCTCGGTATACGAGAGACCCAGTACTTC,CASSLGIRETQYF
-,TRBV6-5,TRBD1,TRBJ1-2,TGTGCCAGCAAAGGGACAGACCATGGCTACACCTTC,CASKGTDHGYTF
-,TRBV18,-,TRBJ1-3,TGTGCCAGCTCACCCGATGCGGGCTTCGGTGGAAACACCATATATTTT,CASSPDAGFGGNTIYF
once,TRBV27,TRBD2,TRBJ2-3,TGTGCCAGCAGTTTATTAGCGGGGGGAGCCGATACGCAGTATTTT,CASSLLAGGADTQYF
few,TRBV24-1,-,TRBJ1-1,TGTGCCACCAGTGATCCGGGGGGGGCAGGAGCTTTCTTT,CATSDPGGAGAFF
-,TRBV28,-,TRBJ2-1,TGTGCCAGCATTTCCGAAAATGAGCAGTTCTTC,CASISENEQFF
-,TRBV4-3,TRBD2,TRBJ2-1,TGCGCCAGCAGCCAGGACCTTAGCGGGGGACCAATCAATGAGCAGTTCTTC,CASSQDLSGGPINEQFF
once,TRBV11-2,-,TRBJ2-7,TGTGCCAGCAGCCGCCAGACTCCGGGGAGCGAGCAGTACTTC,CASSRQTPGSEQYF
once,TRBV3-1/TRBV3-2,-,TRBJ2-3,TGTGCCAGCAGCCAAGGGGCAGCCTCCCGGGATACGCAGTATTTT,CASSQGAASRDTQYF
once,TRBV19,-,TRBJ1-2,TGTGCCAGTAGTATCGGGGGGCTTTCCCCCTATGGCTACACCTTC,CASSIGGLSPYGYTF
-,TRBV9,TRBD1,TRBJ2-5,TGTGCCAGCAGCGTATCGACAGGGGCCCAAGAGACCCAGTACTTC,CASSVSTGAQETQYF
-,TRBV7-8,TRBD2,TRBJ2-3,TGTGCCAGCAGCTTCCGCAGGTTAGCGGGGGGCACAGATACGCAGTATTTT,CASSFRRLAGGTDTQYF
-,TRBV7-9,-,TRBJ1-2,TGTGCCAGCAGCCTTCGACAGAATAGAGACTATGGCTACACCTTC,CASSLRQNRDYGYTF
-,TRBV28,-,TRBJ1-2,TGTGCCAGCAGTACCCGGACGGAGAACTATGGCTACACCTTC,CASSTRTENYGYTF
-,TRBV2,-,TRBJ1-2,TGTGCCAGCAGTGAACCACAGGTCGATGGCTACACCTTC,CASSEPQVDGYTF
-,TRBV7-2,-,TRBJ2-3,TGTGCCAGCAGCTTAGCCGGACACTACACAGATACGCAGTATTTT,CASSLAGHYTDTQYF
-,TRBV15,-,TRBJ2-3,TGTGCCACCTCTGAGGCAGATACGCAGTATTTT,CATSEADTQYF
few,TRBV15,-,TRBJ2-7,TGTGCCACCAGCAGAGATTGGAGGGTTGACGAGCAGTACTTC,CATSRDWRVDEQYF
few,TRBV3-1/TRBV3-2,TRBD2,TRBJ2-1,TGTGCCAGCAGCGGGAGGGCGGAGCAGTTCTTC,CASSGRAEQFF
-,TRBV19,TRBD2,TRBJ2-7,TGTGCCAGTAGTATAGTGCCCGGGGGGGCCTACGAGCAGTACTTC,CASSIVPGGAYEQYF
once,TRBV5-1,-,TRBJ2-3,TGCGCCAGCAGGACCCGGGGTAGCGCCCTGGGCGCAGATACGCAGTATTTT,CASRTRGSALGADTQYF
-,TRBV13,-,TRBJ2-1,TGTGCCAGCAGCCAGATCTCCTACAATGAGCAGTTCTTC,CASSQISYNEQFF
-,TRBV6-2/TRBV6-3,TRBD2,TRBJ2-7,TGTGCCAGCAGTTACTCGCAATCTAGCGGGGGGCTCTCCTACGAGCAGTACTTC,CASSYSQSSGGLSYEQYF
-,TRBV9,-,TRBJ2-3,TGTGCCAGCAGCATCCAACCCCGGGACAAGAACACAGATACGCAGTATTTT,CASSIQPRDKNTDTQYF
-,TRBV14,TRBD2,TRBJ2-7,TGTGCCAGCAGCCAGGCCACTAGCGGGGGCTTTCAGTACTTC,CASSQATSGGFQYF
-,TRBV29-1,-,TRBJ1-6,TGCAGCGTTCGTGGTGCAGGGGCTGACAATTCACCCCTCCACTTT,CSVRGAGADNSPLHF
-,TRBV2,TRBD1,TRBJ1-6,TGTGCCAGCAGTGAAAGGGACAGTTTATTTAATTCACCCCTCCACTTT,CASSERDSLFNSPLHF
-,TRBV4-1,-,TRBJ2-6,TGCGCCAGCAGCCGAGAACGTCCCGGGGCTGGGGCCAACGTCCTGACTTTC,CASSRERPGAGANVLTF
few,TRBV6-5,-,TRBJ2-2,TGTGCCAGCAGTTACTGTCAGGGTAGTTTTTCCGGGGAGCTGTTTTTT,CASSYCQGSFSGELFF
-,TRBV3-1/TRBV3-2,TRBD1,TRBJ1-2,TGTGCCAGCAGCCAAGGGTTAGGGGGCAACTATGGCTACACCTTC,CASSQGLGGNYGYTF
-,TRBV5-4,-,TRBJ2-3,TGTGCCAGCAGCCGGACGGGCGGGGGCGTAGATACGCAGTATTTT,CASSRTGGGVDTQYF
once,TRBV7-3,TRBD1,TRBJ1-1,TGTGCCAGCAGCTTATCGGGACAGGGGAACACTGAAGCTTTCTTT,CASSLSGQGNTEAFF
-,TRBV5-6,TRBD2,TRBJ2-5,TGTGCCCGCGGGCTGGGGGGGAGGCTTAACCAAGAGACCCAGTACTTC,CARGLGGRLNQETQYF
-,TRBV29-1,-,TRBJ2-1,TGCAGCGTCGACAGGGGAGGGAATGAGCAGTTCTTC,CSVDRGGNEQFF
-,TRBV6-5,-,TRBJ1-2,TGTGCCAGCAGGCCCGGGACCACTAACTATGGCTACACCTTC,CASRPGTTNYGYTF
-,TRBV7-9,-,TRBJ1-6,TGTGCCAGCAGCTTAGTATCGGCCGGGCTAAATTCACCCCTCCACTTT,CASSLVSAGLNSPLHF
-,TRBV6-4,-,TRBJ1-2,TGTGCCAGCAGTGCCACAGGGTATTCGTCCTATGGCTACACCTTC,CASSATGYSSYGYTF
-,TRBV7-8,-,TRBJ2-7,TGTGCCAGCAGCTTAGTTAGGGTTATGCCGGACGAGCAGTACTTC,CASSLVRVMPDEQYF
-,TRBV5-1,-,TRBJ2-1,TGCGCCAGCAGATCCTCTGAGGGGGGGCTTCTTGAGCAGTTCTTC,CASRSSEGGLLEQFF
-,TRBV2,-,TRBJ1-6,TGTGCCAGCAGTGAAGCCCAGGGGTGGAATTCACCCCTCCACTTT,CASSEAQGWNSPLHF
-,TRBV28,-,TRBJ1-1,TGTGCCAGCAGTTTTCGGGGGGTGAAGGTGGGTGAAGCTTTCTTT,CASSFRGVKVGEAFF
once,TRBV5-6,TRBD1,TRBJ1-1,TGTGCCAGCAGCTGGGGGACAGGGGACGCTGAAGCTTTCTTT,CASSWGTGDAEAFF
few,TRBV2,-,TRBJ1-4,TGTGCCAGCAGTGAAACGGTCCTAAAACTGTTTTTT,CASSETVLKLFF
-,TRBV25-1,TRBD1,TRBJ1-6,TGTGCCAGCAGTGAGGGGACAGGGAGAAATTCACCCCTCCACTTT,CASSEGTGRNSPLHF
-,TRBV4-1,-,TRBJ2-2,TGCGCCAGCAGCCAAGATTTCGGAGGAGCGGGGGAGCTGTTTTTT,CASSQDFGGAGELFF
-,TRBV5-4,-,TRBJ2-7,TGTGCCAGCAGCTTGGCAGGGGGACTCTCCTACGAGCAGTACTTC,CASSLAGGLSYEQYF
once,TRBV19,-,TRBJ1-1,TGTGCCAGTATCTCTGGGACTGAAGCTTTCTTT,CASISGTEAFF
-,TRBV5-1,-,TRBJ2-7,TGCGCCAGCAGCTTGGCCGTCCTGACAGTCTACGAGCAGTACTTC,CASSLAVLTVYEQYF